The entry below gives a single T cell receptor (beta chain) sequence along with its context. Its antigen remains unknown. Its ends do not fully match the called genes, so a read error is possible. 13 Jbeta primers and 60 Vbeta primers were used for the PCR. TCRdb's copy holds only in-frame clones and misses some; the assay was immunoSEQ multiplex PCR. The sample has about 300,000 clones, roughly 90% seen once. The data originate from a study of cytomegalovirus exposure and HLA in healthy donors. Notes on the study in general: Segments of the TCR beta V type were, in most cases, productive about 87% or about 30% of the time in an earlier analysis.

Sequenced: PBMCs. The TCR comes from a man aged 40-49 years in good health and CMV-seropositive.

The CDR3 DNA sequence: TGCGCCAGCAGCTTGGCCGGAGGACAGGGCCATTTC. Protein product: CASSLAGGQGHF. The rearrangement links TRBV5-1 to TRBJ2-7, with 8 bases lining up with TRBD1. Germline-derived CDR1 and CDR2 are SGHRS and YFSETQ. The CDR3 is 12 residues long.